The T cell receptor beta chain under discussion was sequenced for a study of neoadjuvant anti-PD-1 for oral cavity cancer (dated by TCRdb to the early 2020s). Study-level background: Three to four biweekly doses of nivolumab at 3 mg/kg were mostly administered to patients before curative-intent surgical resection. Patients without progression received a fourth nivolumab dose around day 43 and underwent definitive surgical resection on days 50-56. Responders were defined as patients with complete response, partial response or stable disease by RECIST 1.1; non-responders were defined as patients with progression. The parent correlative cohort included about a dozen patients, with an approximately 30% response rate. The full study reports these points: After neoadjuvant nivolumab, significantly higher T cell clonality (Gini index) was found within PBMCs in non-responders than in responders. TCR analyses included only three patients per response group, and the authors called for larger cohorts for validation. Higher pretreatment blood Treg/Th17 ratios correlated with both higher pretreatment blood TCRbeta clonality and lower post-treatment tumor TCRbeta clonality.

For deep sequencing, PBMC libraries mostly used about 490 ng of input genomic DNA, with six replicates for each sample. The immunoSEQ hsTCRbeta kit was used to prepare TCRbeta libraries, following the manufacturer's instructions. The finished libraries were brought together in one pool at 2.5 to 3.5 nM, which was then read using an Illumina NovaSeq 6000 S4 flow cell. The original pipeline was this. The immunoSEQ Analyzer was used for raw data preprocessing and quality control. The analysis was restricted to productive rearrangements, with each unique CDR3 amino acid sequence defining a clonotype. Repertoire clonality was estimated as the Gini-Simpson index, which was computed with the R package tcR. Gini indices were compared with Student's t test, and associations with tumor size change were assessed by Pearson correlation. Here the immuneACCESS table is served through TCRdb, limited to in-frame sequences with V and J called. Missing clones are a known gap in these copies; in checked studies unresolved V genes cover under half, and the rest lacks a known reason. V and J calls and clone size are given by that table; D and trimming were obtained from the DNA. This sample gives under 15,000 clones in total; around two thirds of them show up just once. Of the sample, just over 2% is held by the ten largest clones.

The CDR3 spans 15 residues, from the cysteine through the phenylalanine. Just the 45-base CDR3 DNA is kept, in frame starting at base 1. CDR1 and CDR2, looked up from the germline V gene (reference sequence), are LNHDA and SQIVND. The trim is 7 bases for V and 2 bases for J, with a gap of 17 bases between the germline ends. This specimen's time point label, per the study, means: before neoadjuvant nivolumab. Patients were newly diagnosed with stage II-IVA oral cavity squamous cell carcinoma and had received no prior systemic or radiation treatment. The cohort consisted of patients with HPV-negative, locally advanced oral cavity squamous cell carcinoma. Peripheral blood mononuclear cells were analyzed directly, without maintenance or expansion in culture. The samples were obtained from a longitudinal correlative study of a single-arm phase II trial testing neoadjuvant nivolumab in oral cavity squamous cell carcinoma. Subject-matched pre- and post-treatment PBMCs and tumors from three responders and three non-responders were subjected to genomic DNA-based TCRbeta sequencing. Peripheral blood mononuclear cells were collected before nivolumab treatment and again after treatment, at the time of surgery. The Maxwell RSC DNA from Cells kit was used to extract genomic DNA from PBMCs.

About this clone: It has no known antigen specificity. Base quality data are lacking; no much larger clone is found one base away.

Sequencing was performed on PBMCs, taken before nivolumab (anti-PD-1) treatment. The rearrangement joined TRBV19 to TRBJ1-2; no D gene call is confident. The TCR was taken from a person between 35 and 79 years old with oral cavity squamous cell carcinoma. Read as DNA, the sequence is TGTGCCAGTATACGATCCGGGTCGGCGAACTATGGCTACACCTTC. This encodes CASIRSGSANYGYTF.